The 13 T cell receptor beta chains given below trace back to one sample, sequenced in a study of T cells in Graves' hyperthyroidism and ophthalmopathy. Amplification of TCR beta CDR3 regions used RNA as the template. First-round RT-PCR with HTBI primers amplified the TCR CDR3 region. TCRdb called the multiplex PCR reads again in MiXCR, with one record for every CDR3 protein. The data hold around 520,000 distinct CDR3 sequences, with approximately 15% observed a single time. Sequencing was performed on blood. The receptors come from a woman younger than 35 with Graves' hyperthyroidism.

This clonotype was observed many times. The chain recombines TRBV6-1 with TRBJ2-7; TRBD2 matches at 13 bases. Germline loops: CDR1 MNHNS, CDR2 SASEGT. The CDR3 contains 16 residues. The V segment lost 5 bases and the J segment 4 bases; nucleotides outside the gene matches: 8. The CDR3 protein is CASSPIRTSGSYEQYF. The DNA of the CDR3 is TGTGCCAGCAGTCCTATCCGGACTAGCGGGAGTTACGAGCAGTACTTC.

The gene calls are TRBV10-3 and TRBJ2-7; the match to TRBD2 covers 10 bases. The CDR3 has 14 residues. Germline CDR1 is ENHRY and CDR2 is SYGVKD. CDR3: CATRASGSSYGQYV. In nucleotides, the CDR3 is TGTGCCACCAGGGCTAGCGGGAGCTCCTACGGGCAGTACGTC.

This chain links TRBV6-7 with TRBJ2-1; 10 nucleotides agree with TRBD2. TRBV6-7 is an ORF, with its function uncertain. With 0 bases clipped from V and 3 bases from J, the junction kept 20 bases outside the gene matches. The length of the CDR3 is 22 residues. DNA for the CDR3: TGTGCCAGCAGTTACTCGATCGCGGAGCGGGAGGGCCCTCACCCTTACTACAATGAGCAGTTCTTC. This encodes CASSYSIAEREGPHPYYNEQFF.

In this sample, this clonotype turned up a few times. This CDR3 reads CASSLEGRGNTEAFF. CDR3 DNA sequence: TGTGCCAGCAGCTTGGAGGGGCGCGGGAACACTGAAGCTTTCTTT. The chain combines TRBV5-6 with TRBJ1-1, with TRBD1 as a possible D gene (5 bases). CDR1 is SGHDT and CDR2 is YYEEEE in the germline V gene. CDR3 size: 15 residues. V lost 0 bases to trimming and J lost 1 base, with 10 bases between them.

This clonotype has ten or more counts. The V gene is TRBV27, the J gene TRBJ2-1, with 13 bases fitting TRBD2. The CDR3 covers 16 residues. The V segment lost 5 bases and the J segment 7 bases; nucleotides outside the gene matches: 8. From germline, CDR1 is MNHEY and CDR2 SMNVEV (reference sequence). Here the CDR3 reads CASSPWTSGSSNEQFF. CDR3 nucleotides: TGTGCCAGCAGTCCCTGGACTAGCGGGAGTAGTAATGAGCAGTTCTTC.

This clonotype was picked up many times. The chain's CDR3 is CASSLGLFTGELFF. The CDR3 DNA reads as TGCGCCAGCAGCTTGGGATTGTTCACCGGGGAGCTGTTTTTT. This rearrangement joins TRBV5-1 to TRBJ2-2; D remains unclear. Germline CDR1 and CDR2: SGHRS and YFSETQ. Trimming removed 0 bases at V and 4 bases at J, with 7 bases between. The CDR3 is 14 amino acids.

This clonotype was detected many times. V and J are TRBV12-3 or TRBV12-4 and TRBJ2-7, with 8 positions matching TRBD2. The CDR3 runs to 14 residues. The trim removed 7 bases at V and 3 bases at J, leaving 8 bases unmatched. This CDR3 is CASTIAGRLYEQYF. In DNA, the CDR3 is TGTGCCAGCACCATAGCGGGAAGGCTCTACGAGCAGTACTTC.

This clonotype was counted only a few times. The DNA for the CDR3 is TGTGCCAGCAGCCAAGACACAGCTGGCAATCAGCCCCAGCATTTT. Translated, it gives CASSQDTAGNQPQHF. The genes are TRBV3-1 and TRBJ1-5; D is unresolved. V lost 0 bases and J lost 2, with 8 bases in between. Germline CDR1 is LGHDT and CDR2 is YNNKEL (reference sequence). This CDR3 is 15 amino acids long.

This clonotype showed up many times. V gene TRBV11-3 combines with J gene TRBJ2-1, with 8 positions matching TRBD2. CDR3 size: 17 residues. The germline V gene has CDR1 SGHNT and CDR2 YENEEA. V lost 5 bases, J lost 5 bases, and 14 bases stayed unmatched. The CDR3 reads CASSIGLASRDDNEQFF. The CDR3 DNA is TGTGCCAGCAGCATCGGACTAGCTTCTCGAGACGACAATGAGCAGTTCTTC.

A few counts support this clonotype. The chain uses TRBV5-1 and TRBJ2-2; 8 bases match TRBD1. The CDR3 is 16 amino acids. The germline V gene encodes CDR1 SGHRS and CDR2 YFSETQ. The junction had 8 bases not matched to a gene; V was cut back by 4 bases and J by 3 bases. The CDR3 here is CASSKGQGGHTGELFF. The CDR3 nucleotides are TGCGCCAGCAGCAAAGGACAGGGCGGGCACACCGGGGAGCTGTTTTTT.

This clonotype turned up a few times. The genes are TRBV5-1 and TRBJ2-7, with TRBD2 matching 8 bases. With V trimmed by 1 base and J by 5 bases, 14 bases remained unmatched. The CDR3 length is 17 residues. CDR1 and CDR2 from the germline V gene are SGHRS and YFSETQ. CDR3 nucleotide sequence: TGCGCCAGCAGCTTGATTGGACTCGGACTAGCTGACCACGAGCAGTACTTC. Residues: CASSLIGLGLADHEQYF. Full variable domain (outside the CDR3, taken from reference TRBV5-1 and TRBJ2-7): KAGVTQTPRYLIKTRGQQVTLSCSPISGHRSVSWYQQTPGQGLQFLFEYFSETQRNKGNFPGRFSGRQFSNSRSEMNVSTLELGDSALYLCASSLIGLGLADHEQYFGPGTRLTVT.

A few counts support this clonotype. This chain joins TRBV4-1 and TRBJ2-1; 13 positions match TRBD2. Germline CDR1 and CDR2: MGHRA and YSYEKL. The V gene end was trimmed by 7 bases and the J gene end by 8 bases; junction bases not matched to a gene: 5. The CDR3 has 14 residues. The CDR3 spells CASTWTSGSYEQFF. The CDR3 DNA reads TGCGCCAGCACCTGGACTAGCGGGAGCTATGAGCAGTTCTTC.

This clonotype was picked up many times. The chain links TRBV29-1 to TRBJ1-5; D may be TRBD1 (5 bases). The CDR3 contains 13 residues. Trimming took off 8 bases at V and 5 bases at J, with 16 bases between the two ends. Germline lookup yields CDR1 SQVTM and CDR2 ANQGSEA. The CDR3 sequence: CSFCSGIDQPQHF. CDR3 DNA sequence: TGCAGCTTCTGTTCAGGGATCGATCAGCCCCAGCATTTT.